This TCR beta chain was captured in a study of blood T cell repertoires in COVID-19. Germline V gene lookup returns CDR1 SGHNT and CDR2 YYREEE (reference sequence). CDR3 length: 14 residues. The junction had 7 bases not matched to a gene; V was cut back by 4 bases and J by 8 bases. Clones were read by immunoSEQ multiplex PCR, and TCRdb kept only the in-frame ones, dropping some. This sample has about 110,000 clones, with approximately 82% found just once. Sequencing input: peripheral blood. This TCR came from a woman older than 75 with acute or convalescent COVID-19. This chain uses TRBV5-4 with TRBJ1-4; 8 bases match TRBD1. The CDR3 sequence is CASSPTGGDEKLFF. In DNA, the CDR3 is TGTGCCAGCAGCCCTACAGGGGGGGACGAAAAACTGTTTTTT.